This T cell receptor beta chain was sequenced in a study of STAT3 mutations in large granular lymphocyte leukemia. Study summary: Immunosuppressive therapy was given to more than half of T-LGLL patients. Notes on the study in general: At least one immunodominant TCR beta clonotype appeared in every T-cell large granular lymphocyte leukemia patient.

Sequencing was performed with immunoSEQ multiplex PCR; in TCRdb, only in-frame clones are kept and a portion is missing. The sample consists of around 5,400 clones, around 42% of them appearing once. Comments on this clone: What it binds is not known. This sample also contains other DNA sequences that code for the same CDR3.

Germline-derived CDR1 and CDR2 are GTSNPN and SVGIG (reference sequence). Losses at the gene ends were 2 bases for V and 1 base for J; bases not matched to a gene: 8. The CDR3 spans 15 residues. Sequencing was performed on peripheral blood mononuclear cells. This receptor was taken from a woman aged 70-85 years with T-cell large granular lymphocyte leukemia. Some clones in this sample may be carry-over from other donors' samples. This chain uses TRBV30 with TRBJ2-7; TRBD2 aligns across 7 bases. The CDR3 spells CAWSFLAAGSYEQYF. CDR3 sequence (DNA): TGTGCCTGGAGTTTTCTAGCGGCTGGATCCTACGAGCAGTACTTC.